Below, one T cell receptor (beta chain) is given with its context. It has no known antigen specificity. No much larger clonotype is one base removed from it; base qualities were not supplied. TCRbeta CDR3 regions were amplified from genomic DNA using the immunoSEQ Assay, a bias-controlled multiplex PCR. For the original study's pipeline: Nucleated cell counts per sample were estimated from amplification of reference gene primers within the assay. Sequence reads were collapsed and filtered to measure the absolute abundance of every unique TCRbeta CDR3 rearrangement. For each sample, productive Simpson clonality was calculated as the square root of Simpson's diversity index over productive rearrangements. The source is immuneACCESS, and TCRdb retained only in-frame sequences with V and J called. Part of the clones is not carried over; for the studies checked, unresolved V genes explain less than half of this, and the remainder is unexplained. V and J calls and clone size are copied from that table; D and trimming were computed from the DNA. The sample contains 150,000 to 200,000 clones, approximately 86% of them found a single time. Over 0.85% of the sample is in the top ten clones.

This entry belongs to a study of blood T cell repertoires in COVID-19 (dated by TCRdb to the early 2020s). For the wider study: Collaborator samples came from the United States, Italy and Spain and covered acute and convalescent phases of COVID-19. The prospective study material was composed of cDNA or gDNA derived from T cells, B-cell-depleted T cells, or PBMCs. Deeply sampled blood TCRbeta repertoires from subjects exposed to, actively infected with, or recovered from COVID-19 were included in the dataset. A freely available public database, intended as a resource for researchers studying the immune response to SARS-CoV-2, is where the repertoires were released. The samples were drawn from two sources: the first 160 participants of the ongoing ImmuneRACE study, and 1,000 to 1,500 subjects contributed by 6 global collaborators. Sample metadata almost always included a de-identified subject ID, COVID-19 status, age in years and sex. HLA class I and class II types, where available, came from metadata supplied by the sample provider rather than from assay-based typing. Summary of the overall study and its limitations: How much clinical and demographic metadata was included differed by source and by participant, and the metadata was provided uncurated.

CDR1 MNHEY and CDR2 SMNVEV are derived from the germline V gene (reference sequence). The CDR3 starts with the cysteine, ends with the phenylalanine, and has 19 residues. Just the 57-base CDR3 DNA is kept, in frame starting at base 1. V loses 2 bases, J loses 0 bases, and the germline ends lie 20 bases apart. Whole blood was collected in K2EDTA tubes by collaborating institutions according to the institutions' own protocols. For TCRbeta analysis, collaborators shipped samples as frozen whole blood, isolated PBMCs, or DNA extracted from either of those sample types. This sequence was found in a young man with acute or convalescent COVID-19. Sequencing was carried out using peripheral blood. Recombination linked TRBV27 to TRBJ1-5; TRBD1 is perhaps the D gene, given 5 matching bases. The bases read TGTGCCAGCAGTTTAATTTGCTCCGCGGCGGGGCATAGCAATCAGCCCCAGCATTTT. This gives the protein CASSLICSAAGHSNQPQHF.